This T cell receptor beta chain derives from a study of lymphopenia after photon versus proton radiotherapy (dated by TCRdb to the late 2010s). Background on the whole study: In patients with gastrointestinal tumors who developed high-grade lymphopenia, the study compared the immunological effects of photon radiation therapy with those of proton radiation therapy. The goal of the study was to characterize the differences between the two radiation modalities in how they affect the immune system. The cohort comprised approximately 21 patients with gastrointestinal tumors who received either photon or proton therapy and then developed lymphopenia.

Libraries came from the immunoSEQ multiplex PCR assay. T cell repertoires were profiled by deep sequencing of rearranged TCR beta loci, alongside multiparametric flow cytometry. The table was pulled from immuneACCESS by TCRdb, which kept in-frame rearrangements only. Such tables lose some clones; where checked, under half of the loss comes from unresolved V genes, and the rest has no known cause. The sample includes about 5,000 clones, with around 89% observed a single time. Around 17% of the sample is held by the ten biggest clonotypes. Findings and caveats that apply to the study as a whole: The survival association was examined only in patients who died, and the authors described better survival with proton therapy as a possibility, not as a demonstrated result. Across the cohort, an inverse correlation was found between a larger post-nadir drop in TCR diversity and overall survival time among patients who died. Once the lymphocyte count had reached its nadir, the repertoires of photon-treated patients showed oligoclonal expansion, particularly of CD8+ Temra cells, and this expansion drove the decline in diversity. Relative stability during treatment was observed in proton-treated patients, whereas loss of naive T cells and TCR diversity and gain of effector/memory populations were observed in photon-treated patients.

Regarding this clone: What this receptor recognizes is not known. Base-call qualities are not available, and no considerably larger clone is one nucleotide away.

Sequenced here: peripheral blood, sampled from a patient treated with photon-based radiotherapy. This receptor was taken from a man aged 25 to 40 with gastric cancer.

The DNA sequence follows: TGTGCCAGTAGTATGGTTTCGGGACTAGAAAATGAGCAGTTCTTC. This codes for CASSMVSGLENEQFF. Here the chain combines TRBV19 and TRBJ2-1, and 8 bases in between align with TRBD2. For CDR1 and CDR2, the germline V gene (reference sequence) lists LNHDA and SQIVND. After removal of 3 bases from V and 7 bases from J, the junction retains 8 bases not matched to a gene. Including cysteine and phenylalanine, the CDR3 has 15 amino acids. Of all the DNA, just the CDR3 is kept, 45 bases in frame from base 1.